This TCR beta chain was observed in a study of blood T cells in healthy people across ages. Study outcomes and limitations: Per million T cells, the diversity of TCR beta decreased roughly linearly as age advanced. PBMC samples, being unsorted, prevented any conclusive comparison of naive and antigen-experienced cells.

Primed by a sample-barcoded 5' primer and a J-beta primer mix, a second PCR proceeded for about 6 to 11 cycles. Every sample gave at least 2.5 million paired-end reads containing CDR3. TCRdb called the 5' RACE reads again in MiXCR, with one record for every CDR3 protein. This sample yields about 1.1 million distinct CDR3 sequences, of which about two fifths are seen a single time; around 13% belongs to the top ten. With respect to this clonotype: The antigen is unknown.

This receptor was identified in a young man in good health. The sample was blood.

DNA of the CDR3: TGCAGCGTTGGCGTCCCCCTATATGGCTACACCTTC. It yields the protein CSVGVPLYGYTF. V is TRBV29-1 and J is TRBJ1-2; no reliable D call. V lost 4 bases and J 5 bases, leaving 11 bases between the germline ends. The CDR3 is 12 residues long. Germline V gene sequence: CDR1 SQVTM, CDR2 ANQGSEA.